This T cell receptor beta chain emerged from a study of regulatory T cells in long-lasting Graves disease. V gave up 6 bases and J gave up 6 bases; unmatched junction bases: 8. The CDR3 is made up of 16 amino acids. The time point denotes: persistent/refractory GD, antithyroid drugs over 5 years with positive TRAb. After RNA was extracted from PBMCs, the TCR library was made from it. In building TCR beta libraries, iRepertoire HTBI primers were used together with Arm-PCR of CDR3 regions. TCRdb re-derived calls from the multiplex PCR reads in MiXCR, one entry per CDR3 protein. The table lists hundreds of thousands of distinct CDR3 sequences, roughly 21% of them singletons.

The input for sequencing was peripheral blood mononuclear cells (PBMCs), taken when the disease was refractory, from a patient treated with antithyroid drugs. The chain employs TRBV12-3 or TRBV12-4 and TRBJ2-3; 14 bases line up with TRBD2. This receptor was obtained from a female donor with Graves disease. DNA for the CDR3: TGTGCCAGCAGGCCGACTAGCGGGGGGGCCTGGGATACGCAGTATTTT. Amino acids: CASRPTSGGAWDTQYF.